The text below deals with one T cell receptor beta chain. Its antigen is unknown. No qualities accompany the bases; no much larger clone lies one base away. The library was built by means of the immunoSEQ multiplex PCR assay. For the multiplex PCR, a mixture combining 60 forward primers for TCR Vbeta segments and 13 reverse primers for TCR Jbeta segments was used. A multiplex PCR assay on genomic DNA amplified the CDR3 region of rearranged TCR beta genes. Amplified TCR beta libraries were sequenced as 87-base-pair reads on the Illumina HiSeq System. On the study's bioinformatics: A later analysis counted approximately 84 million unique TCR beta chains across the 550 to 800 repertoires, and about 10 million of these chains were shared by at least two donors. Raw reads were error-corrected and collapsed into unique sequences by a nearest-neighbor algorithm in which closely related sequences were merged to remove PCR and sequencing errors. CDR3 sequences were aligned to IMGT reference sequences to assign V, D and J gene segments. Each retained sequence needed at least a six-nucleotide match to both a V gene segment and a J gene segment. Rearrangements were classified as productive when the CDR3 lacked stop codons and remained in frame with V and J, and all other rearrangements were classified as non-productive. CDR3 was defined by IMGT convention, running from the second conserved V-encoded cysteine to the conserved J-encoded phenylalanine. The earlier analysis of more than 450 of the donors excluded sequences that lacked an unambiguous match to a single V gene segment. An earlier analysis of 500 to 700 of the donors classified V segments as functional when productive rearrangements were above 56.7% and as segregating when the standard deviation between donors was above 5%. To diagnose cytomegalovirus status from the catalog of TCR beta chain sequences, a statistical classification framework was built. In a later analysis, V and J genes were assigned by comparing TCR nucleotide sequences against IMGT/GENE-DB human TR gene sequences. Using the TCRdist pipeline, a later analysis assigned CDR3 sequences along with most-parsimonious VDJ recombination scenarios. A later analysis defined each TCR beta chain by its CDR3 amino acid sequence plus V-gene family, and excluded reads lacking a unique V-gene family. As a way to deal with suspected cross-contamination and a sequencing artifact, a later analysis dropped approximately 590 nucleotide sequences that were highly shared and had low generation probability. In a later analysis, a clonal expansion index was calculated for each public chain from normalized within-repertoire ranks of inferred template counts. In a later analysis, generation probabilities were computed with a VDJ recombination model fitted to out-of-frame rearrangements, and the resulting probabilities were checked against IGoR. In a later analysis, TCR-TCR, TCR-HLA and TCR-CMV co-occurrence was scored with hypergeometric tests, and a repertoire-size bias correction was applied to TCR pairs. False discovery rates were estimated in a later analysis by permuting HLA or CMV assignments 20 times. In a later analysis, co-occurring TCRs were grouped with DBSCAN, and TCRdist sequence similarity was added when clustering was performed within HLA-allele-positive subsets. For co-occurrence clustering, repertoires with fewer than 30,000 or more than 120,000 public chains were excluded, along with about five repertoires with anomalous nucleotide sharing. TCRdb re-hosts the immuneACCESS table, in-frame sequences only. Its copies lack some clones; in the studies checked, an unresolved V gene accounts for under half of them, and the cause for the rest is not known. Clone size and V and J calls were adopted from that table, with D and trimming inferred from the DNA. This sample gives 150,000 or so clones in total; approximately 81% of them show up just once. The top ten constitute about 1.5% of the sample.

For CDR1 and CDR2, the germline V gene lists SGHRS and YFSETQ. Including cysteine and phenylalanine, the CDR3 has 17 amino acids. The kept DNA is CDR3 alone, 51 bases in frame from the first base. Compared with germline, V lacks 5 bases and J lacks 1 base; bases without a gene match: 9. These data originate in a study of cytomegalovirus exposure and HLA in healthy donors (dated by TCRdb to the late 2010s). General notes on the study: In an earlier analysis of 450 to 750 of the donors, 276 Gb of sequence data and 90 million to 120 million unique TCR beta sequences from approximately 180 million T cells were reported. An early release covering approximately 600 HLA-typed donors comprised approximately 290 gigabases of sequencing data and around 86 million unique TCR sequences. Among the approximately 430 genotyped donors, approximately 77% belonged to the genetic ancestry cluster associated with self-reported Caucasian donors. The study was designed to test whether signatures of past pathogen exposure could be identified by cataloging public T cell receptors. The study profiled the T cell repertoires of hundreds of subjects by immunosequencing and related them to cytomegalovirus serostatus. A separate validation cohort of about 110 different subjects was used in addition to the approximately 700-subject first cohort. The study combined high-throughput TCR immunosequencing, statistical association of individual TCRs with disease status, and machine learning to predict cytomegalovirus infection status. To study patterns of TCR occurrence, a later analysis re-analyzed previously published TCR beta repertoires from around 670 donors and added high-resolution HLA genotyping. Rather than using new phenotypic data, the later analysis identified candidate immune exposures from TCR beta sequences and from how often those sequences occurred across donors. An earlier analysis of some 500 of the donors used high-throughput TCR beta sequencing to judge whether each TCR beta V gene segment behaved as functional or pseudogenic. Donor age, sex, ethnicity and CMV serostatus were collected together with the repertoire data. Genome-wide SNP genotypes for about 60% of the 666 donors were used in a later genetic analysis, which treated that subset as a discovery cohort. All discovery cohort repertoires had been generated on a single sequencing platform. HLA typing covered class I and class II loci at four-digit resolution. The number of donors typed differed by locus, with 629-630 for A, B, C, DRB1 and DQB1, 522 for DQA1, under 610 for DPA1, and approximately 470 for DPB1. A few DR-DQ haplotypes were treated as single units for association and clustering because of strong linkage in the cohort. Among approximately 370 genotyped donors of the cohort, an average of about 240,000 unique TCR beta nucleotide sequences was sequenced per donor, of which about 19% were non-productive. Study-level results and caveats: According to a later analysis, parvovirus B19, influenza, CMV and Epstein-Barr virus appeared linked to several top co-occurrence clusters. Compared with equally common non-associated chains, HLA-associated TCR beta chains in a later analysis were more clonally expanded and had lower generation probabilities. A total of 164 TCR beta chains were listed by the study as associated with cytomegalovirus. Because HLA typing was missing for some donors at each locus, association tests included only the typed subset. Linkage disequilibrium might explain the correlated functional status among segregating V segments, but an unknown experimental factor could not be excluded. CMV serostatus was the only immune exposure information available for the cohort. Compared with the approximately 720-donor mean, donors in an Asian-associated ancestry cluster had fewer N-insertions in productive TCRs, according to a later genetic analysis. Presence/absence analyses assumed roughly uniform sequencing depth across donors, an assumption that may not hold. Because the 87-base-pair reads could not distinguish some IMGT-functional V segments, including TRBV6-2 and TRBV6-3, those segments were excluded. In both the original and validation cohorts, the classifier was reported to diagnose cytomegalovirus status with high specificity and sensitivity. The authors suggested that the approach could potentially be extended to other disease states and immunological phenotypes. When HLA alleles, especially DR and DQ, strongly co-occurred, TCR associations were difficult to assign to individual alleles. A further reported finding was that TCR beta sequences accurately predicted the HLA-A and HLA-B alleles for most subjects in the first cohort. A later analysis found that TCR association rates varied across HLA loci, with DRB1 alleles showing the most associated TCRs and HLA-C alleles the fewest. In an earlier analysis of about 540 of the donors, most TCR beta V segments were observed in productive rearrangements about 87% or about 30% of the time, broadly matching IMGT annotations. A cluster of highly shared sequence variants was judged likely to represent a technical artifact of the sequencing pipeline. A later genetic analysis associated a missense DCLRE1C variant with V-gene and J-gene trimming of TCR beta chains, and an independent cohort replicated the association. Most CMV-associated TCR beta chains appeared to be HLA-restricted in a later analysis, and the HLA associations seemed to be driven largely by CMV exposure. Across donors, most TCR sequences were observed very rarely, whereas some public TCRs were present in many individuals. A later analysis associated about 17,000 TCR beta sequences with specific HLA alleles at a false discovery rate of 0.05. This cohort had only TCR beta chains sequenced, and the lack of alpha or paired-chain data limited which features could be detected. The earlier analysis of about 600 of the donors excluded 15 to 20 rarely observed V segments, including chromosome 9 orphons, because counts were too low. In vitro tests confirmed that a few of the cytomegalovirus-associated TCR beta chains recognize cytomegalovirus antigens.

The cohort comprised under 700 healthy bone marrow donors. At the time of sampling, every cohort member was nominally healthy, though immune exposures that went unrecorded were likely present. The donor tested CMV seronegative and was one of the 352 seronegative cohort members. Each donor provided a peripheral blood sample, and peripheral blood mononuclear cells were used for TCR beta sequencing. The Qiagen DNeasy Blood Extraction Kit was used to extract genomic DNA from the blood cell samples. The sequence is built from TRBV5-1 and TRBJ1-4; TRBD1 aligns with 9 central bases. This clonotype was sampled from a male donor in good health and CMV-seronegative. The material sequenced was PBMCs. The CDR3 amino acid sequence is: CASSPGQGPRTNEKLFF. The bases read TGCGCCAGCAGTCCGGGACAGGGCCCCAGAACTAATGAAAAACTGTTTTTT.